The 26 T cell receptor beta chains given below trace back to one sample, sequenced in a study of CD8 T cells in ankylosing spondylitis. Each CDR3 protein gets one entry after TCRdb re-called the 5' RACE reads with MiXCR. The table has 300,000 to 350,000 distinct CDR3 sequences, around 20% seen once. The sample was blood, either unsorted or a sorted T cell fraction (not recorded which). Every receptor here comes from a female donor with ankylosing spondylitis or in good health (not recorded which).

This clonotype was observed a handful of times. The V and J genes are TRBV12-3 or TRBV12-4 and TRBJ1-6, with 12 bases identical to TRBD1. CDR3 length: 15 amino acids. V lost 5 bases to trimming and J lost 9 bases; unmatched junction nucleotides: 5. The CDR3 region is CASSPGTGGTSPLHF. For the CDR3, the DNA is TGTGCCAGCAGTCCCGGGACAGGGGGCACTTCACCCCTCCACTTT.

This clonotype was seen more than once but under ten times. The chain joins TRBV12-3 or TRBV12-4 to TRBJ2-7, with a weak D call TRBD1 (6 bases). Trimming left V 7 bases short and J 2 bases short, with 15 bases between. There are 14 residues in the CDR3. CDR3 region: CASTPGQGTYEQYF. CDR3 bases: TGTGCCAGCACCCCGGGACAAGGGACCTACGAGCAGTACTTC.

The chain combines TRBV12-3 or TRBV12-4 with TRBJ1-2; D might be TRBD1 (6 bases). V lost 6 bases and J 4 bases, leaving 18 bases between the germline ends. This CDR3 is 15 amino acids long. CDR3 bases: TGTGCCAGCAGCCACTCACAGGGCTTTGGCTATGGCTACACCTTC. This encodes CASSHSQGFGYGYTF.

This clonotype was seen only a few times. The chain carries TRBV20-1 and TRBJ1-5; the D is unclear. V lost 6 bases, J lost 4 bases, and 10 bases lay in between. The CDR3 extends over 12 amino acids. CDR1 DFQATT and CDR2 SNEGSKA come from the germline V gene (reference sequence). The CDR3 here is CSAATGNQPQHF. The CDR3 coding sequence is TGCAGTGCCGCCACGGGGAATCAGCCCCAGCATTTT.

This clonotype occurred once. The genes are TRBV11-1 and TRBJ2-1, with D possibly being TRBD2 (5 bases). Germline CDR1 and CDR2: SGHAT and FQDESV (reference sequence). Deletions cut 4 bases from V and 4 bases from J, with 17 bases between. The CDR3 contains 16 residues. Here the CDR3 DNA reads TGTGCCAGCAGCTCGGGTTTGGGAGCAAGGTACAATGAGCAGTTCTTC. This translates into CASSSGLGARYNEQFF. The full variable domain, in which reference TRBV11-1 and TRBJ2-1 provide the parts outside the CDR3, is EAEVAQSPRYKITEKSQAVAFWCDPISGHATLYWYRQILGQGPELLVQFQDESVVDDSQLPKDRFSAERLKGVDSTLKIQPAELGDSAMYLCASSSGLGARYNEQFFGPGTRLTVL.

The sample holds a few counts of this clonotype. The chain uses TRBV7-2 and TRBJ2-5, with 9 bases identical to TRBD2. Germline assignment: CDR1 SGHTA and CDR2 FQGNSA. After removal of 5 bases from V and 2 bases from J, the junction contained 6 bases not matched to a gene. The CDR3 totals 15 residues. CDR3 protein: CASSLYSGRQETQYF. CDR3 in DNA: TGTGCCAGCAGCCTATATAGCGGGAGACAAGAGACCCAGTACTTC.

This clonotype was counted many times. J is TRBJ1-2 and V is TRBV20-1; D ambiguous. Germline CDR1 DFQATT, CDR2 SNEGSKA (reference sequence). CDR3 length equals 13 residues. V lost 2 bases to trimming and J lost 6 bases, with 13 bases between them. The CDR3 nucleotides read TGCAGTGCTAGACCTTGGGCGGGAGATGGCTACACCTTC. It translates to CSARPWAGDGYTF.

This clonotype was seen ten or more times. The chain uses TRBV7-2 and TRBJ2-1, with 11 bases that match TRBD2. The CDR3 sequence is 15 residues long. The germline V gene encodes CDR1 SGHTA and CDR2 FQGNSA. V lost 5 bases and J lost 10; bases outside the gene matches: 10. CDR3 sequence: CASSLLAGGSGEQFF. CDR3 bases: TGTGCCAGCAGCCTCCTAGCGGGAGGCTCCGGAGAGCAGTTCTTC. Using reference TRBV7-2 and TRBJ2-1 for the parts outside the CDR3, the full variable domain is GAGVSQSPSNKVTEKGKDVELRCDPISGHTALYWYRQSLGQGLEFLIYFQGNSAPDKSGLPSDRFSAERTGGSVSTLTIQRTQQEDSAVYLCASSLLAGGSGEQFFGPGTRLTVL.

This clonotype has at least ten counts. The rearrangement links TRBV10-3 to TRBJ2-5; D uncertain. Germline-derived CDR1 and CDR2 are ENHRY and SYGVKD. V lost 5 bases and J 1 base, leaving 8 bases between the germline ends. CDR3 size: 13 residues. CDR3 sequence reads: CAISPPSQETQYF. The CDR3 DNA reads as TGTGCCATCAGTCCCCCAAGCCAAGAGACCCAGTACTTC.

This chain joins TRBV27 and TRBJ2-3; no clear D. Trimming cost V 7 bases and J 1 base, with 12 bases left between them. Looked up from germline, CDR1 is MNHEY and CDR2 is SMNVEV (reference sequence). The CDR3 runs to 14 residues. DNA for the CDR3: TGTGCCAGCAACCCGGGCCGCCGCACAGATACGCAGTATTTT. Protein product: CASNPGRRTDTQYF.

This clonotype was recorded at least ten times. The V call is TRBV12-3 or TRBV12-4, the J call TRBJ2-2; 7 nucleotides line up with TRBD1. The CDR3 runs 12 residues. The J segment lost 6 bases and the V segment lost 8 bases, leaving 3 bases of the junction unmatched. As DNA, the CDR3 is TGTGCCAGCTATCAGGGGGCCGGGGAGCTGTTTTTT. As protein: CASYQGAGELFF.

The genes are TRBV18 and TRBJ2-5; 8 bases agree with TRBD2. The CDR3 is 14 amino acids. Germline loops: CDR1 KGHSH, CDR2 LQKENI. After removal of 2 bases from V and 3 bases from J, the junction contained 2 bases not matched to a gene. The DNA of the CDR3 is TGTGCCAGCTCACCATTTAGCGGGAAAGAGACCCAGTACTTC. This encodes CASSPFSGKETQYF. Combining the CDR3 with reference TRBV18 and TRBJ2-5 gives the whole variable domain NAGVMQNPRHLVRRRGQEARLRCSPMKGHSHVYWYRQLPEEGLKFMVYLQKENIIDESGMPKERFSAEFPKEGPSILRIQQVVRGDSAAYFCASSPFSGKETQYFGPGTRLLVL.

The chain uses TRBV13 and TRBJ2-7, with TRBD2 matching 8 bases. Trimming cost V 6 bases and J 3 bases; bases outside gene matches: 13. Germline CDR1 is PRHDT and CDR2 is FYEKMQ (reference sequence). The CDR3 totals 16 residues. The CDR3 nucleotides read TGTGCCAGCAGTTCGCTCAAGAGGACTAGCAGCTACGAGCAGTACTTC. Translation gives CASSSLKRTSSYEQYF.

The V gene is TRBV12-3 or TRBV12-4, the J gene TRBJ2-2; D unresolved. The CDR3 has 15 residues. Trimming removed 1 base from V and 0 bases from J, with 6 bases in between. CDR3 region: CASSLGGTNTGELFF. The CDR3 DNA reads TGTGCCAGCAGTTTAGGCGGAACGAACACCGGGGAGCTGTTTTTT.

V and J are TRBV4-3 and TRBJ1-2, with D unclear. Germline V gene sequence: CDR1 LGHNA, CDR2 YSLEER. V was trimmed by 0 bases and J by 5 bases, leaving 7 bases between them. This CDR3 spans 13 amino acids. DNA of the CDR3: TGCGCCAGCAGCCAAGATCGGGAGTATGGCTACACCTTC. Encoded protein: CASSQDREYGYTF.

V and J are TRBV20-1 and TRBJ2-5; D uncertain. Germline V lookup: CDR1 DFQATT, CDR2 SNEGSKA (reference sequence). V was cut by 0 bases and J by 10 bases, with 18 bases left in between. This CDR3 has 14 amino acids. Here the CDR3 DNA reads TGCAGTGCTAGAGATCTCAGCTTTAGGAGTGGCCAGTACTTC. Translation gives CSARDLSFRSGQYF.

This clonotype has just a few counts. CDR3 DNA sequence: TGTGCCAGCAGTGAAGCGCGGCTTTATGGCTACACCTTC. Translating gives CASSEARLYGYTF. V is TRBV6-1 and J is TRBJ1-2, with no clear D. The CDR3 totals 13 residues. Trimming removed 0 bases at V and 5 bases at J, with 7 bases between. CDR1 is MNHNS and CDR2 is SASEGT in the germline V gene.

The chain joins TRBV20-1 to TRBJ2-5; D might be TRBD1 (6 bases). The CDR3 contains 16 residues. Germline CDR1 DFQATT, CDR2 SNEGSKA (reference sequence). Trimming removed 6 bases from V and 1 base from J, with 21 bases in between. The CDR3 DNA reads TGCAGTGCCATCCCCCCCGGGACAAATTTCCAAGAGACCCAGTACTTC. It encodes CSAIPPGTNFQETQYF.

V gene TRBV10-2 combines with J gene TRBJ2-1, with D perhaps given as TRBD1 or TRBD2 (5 bases each). V lost 6 bases, J lost 8 bases, and 17 bases lay in between. This CDR3 is built from 14 residues. Germline CDR1 is WSHSY and CDR2 is SAAADI. CDR3 DNA sequence: TGCGCCAGCAGCCGGGACCCCCCTAGGGATGAGCAGTTCTTC. This sequence encodes CASSRDPPRDEQFF.

The chain is built from TRBV28 and TRBJ1-4; D is possibly TRBD1 (5 bases). CDR1 and CDR2 from the germline V gene are MDHEN and SYDVKM. This CDR3 comprises 14 residues. Between the trimmed V and J ends, which lost 2 bases and 10 bases, there was a span of 14 bases. The CDR3 DNA sequence: TGTGCCAGCAGTTTAGGGCAGGGTGGACGAAAACTGTTTTTT. Its translation: CASSLGQGGRKLFF.

V is TRBV15 and J is TRBJ2-7; no firm D call. Trimming took 0 bases from V and 0 from J, leaving 21 bases between them. Germline values: CDR1 LNHNV, CDR2 YYDKDF (reference sequence). CDR3 length: 19 residues. This chain's CDR3 is CATSRDRTGVGPSSYEQYF. Here the CDR3 DNA reads TGTGCCACCAGCAGAGATCGTACGGGCGTAGGGCCCAGCTCCTACGAGCAGTACTTC. The full variable domain, in which reference TRBV15 and TRBJ2-7 provide the parts outside the CDR3, is DAMVIQNPRYQVTQFGKPVTLSCSQTLNHNVMYWYQQKSSQAPKLLFHYYDKDFNNEADTPDNFQSRRPNTSFCFLDIRSPGLGDTAMYLCATSRDRTGVGPSSYEQYFGPGTRLTVT.

J is TRBJ2-1 and V is TRBV4-2, with D perhaps TRBD2 (6 bases). Between the trimmed V and J ends, which lost 0 bases and 7 bases, there was a span of 10 bases. There are 14 residues in the CDR3. Germline CDR1 and CDR2: LGHNA and YNFKEQ. The CDR3 coding sequence is TGTGCCAGCAGCCAAGAACGCGGGATGAATGAGCAGTTCTTC. Its translation is CASSQERGMNEQFF.

The chain couples TRBV6-5 to TRBJ1-3; D call uncertain. The CDR3 totals 14 residues. The V gene lost 3 bases and the J gene lost 0 bases, with 6 bases spanning the gap. Germline CDR1 is MNHEY and CDR2 is SVGAGI. In nucleotides, the CDR3 is TGTGCCAGCAGTTATGTGAGCTCTGGAAACACCATATATTTT. As protein: CASSYVSSGNTIYF.

This chain links TRBV7-6 with TRBJ2-1, with D maybe TRBD2 (6 bases). This CDR3 spans 16 amino acids. The germline gives CDR1 SGHVS, CDR2 FNYEAQ. Between the trimmed V and J ends, which lost 2 bases and 5 bases, there was a span of 16 bases. The CDR3 is CASSLKASSGDNEQFF. CDR3 sequence (DNA): TGTGCCAGCAGCTTAAAGGCTAGCTCGGGGGACAATGAGCAGTTCTTC. Full variable domain (rest looked up from reference TRBV7-6 and TRBJ2-1): GAGVSQSPRYKVTKRGQDVALRCDPISGHVSLYWYRQALGQGPEFLTYFNYEAQQDKSGLPNDRFSAERPEGSISTLTIQRTEQRDSAMYRCASSLKASSGDNEQFFGPGTRLTVL.

The chain employs TRBV21-1 and TRBJ2-3; the table's D call, TRBD2, was not checked against the DNA. TRBV21-1 is reported as a pseudogene. This CDR3 region has 15 residues. The CDR3 DNA reads as TGTGCCAGCAGCAAATCGGGGGCCATCGCAGATACGCAGTATTTT. This gives the protein CASSKSGAIADTQYF.

This clonotype was picked up many times. One end of the junction is discordant with germline, which a read error may explain. The CDR3 sequence is CSAPRDSHNEQFF. The CDR3 DNA sequence: TGCAGTGCTCCCAGGGACTCCCACAATGAGCAGTTCTTC. The gene calls are TRBV20-1 and TRBJ2-1, with TRBD2 as a possible D gene (6 bases). The CDR3 is made up of 13 amino acids. The germline gives CDR1 DFQATT, CDR2 SNEGSKA (reference sequence).